These T cell receptor beta chains were read from a single sample in a study of regulatory T cells in long-lasting Graves disease. One entry per CDR3 protein, called by TCRdb with MiXCR from the multiplex PCR reads. The repertoire consists of 250,000 or so distinct CDR3 sequences, with 15% to 20% occurring once and the leading ten covering 12% to 15%. These data were also filed under a second study, of T cells in Graves' hyperthyroidism and ophthalmopathy.

Specimen: peripheral blood mononuclear cells (PBMCs), collected at new diagnosis, from a patient treated with antithyroid drugs. The source is a woman in her thirties with Graves disease. Each CDR3 is given with its conserved first and last residue. D genes are given only for firm matches. Clone sizes are given selectively: once, few, many, or a class where the clone is expanded.

CDR3 protein: CASSWGGGNTIYF
CDR3 DNA: TGTGCCAGCAGTTGGGGGGGAGGAAACACCATATATTTT
D gene: NA
clone size: many
CDR3 length: 13
V gene: TRBV12-3/TRBV12-4
J gene: TRBJ1-3

CDR3 protein: CASSDPGQGPNEQFF
CDR3 DNA: TGCGCCAGCAGTGATCCCGGACAGGGACCGAATGAGCAGTTCTTC
D gene: TRBD1
clone size: few
CDR3 length: 15
V gene: TRBV10-1
J gene: TRBJ2-1

CDR3 protein: CASSLDHNEQFF
CDR3 DNA: TGTGCCAGCAGCTTAGACCACAATGAGCAGTTCTTC
D gene: NA
clone size: many
CDR3 length: 12
V gene: TRBV13
J gene: TRBJ2-1

CDR3 protein: CSASDGTGISPLHF
CDR3 DNA: TGCAGTGCTAGTGACGGGACAGGGATCTCACCCCTCCACTTT
D gene: TRBD1
clone size: many
CDR3 length: 14
V gene: TRBV20-1
J gene: TRBJ1-6

CDR3 protein: CASSLVGPPPGNEQFF
CDR3 DNA: TGTGCCAGCAGCTTAGTAGGGCCTCCCCCAGGGAATGAGCAGTTCTTC
D gene: NA
clone size: many
CDR3 length: 16
V gene: TRBV7-6
J gene: TRBJ2-1

CDR3 protein: CASGLASPWGEQYF
CDR3 DNA: TGTGCTAGTGGTTTGGCATCCCCGTGGGGGGAGCAGTACTTC
D gene: NA
clone size: NA
CDR3 length: 14
V gene: TRBV12-5
J gene: TRBJ2-7

CDR3 protein: CATSDGRDTQYF
CDR3 DNA: TGTGCCACCAGTGATGGTAGGGATACGCAGTATTTT
D gene: NA
clone size: NA
CDR3 length: 12
V gene: TRBV24-1
J gene: TRBJ2-3

CDR3 protein: CASRAGTGFSYGYTF
CDR3 DNA: TGTGCCAGCAGGGCCGGGACAGGGTTTAGCTATGGCTACACCTTC
D gene: TRBD1
clone size: many
CDR3 length: 15
V gene: TRBV6-1
J gene: TRBJ1-2

CDR3 protein: CASGEPGLTLDTQYF
CDR3 DNA: TGTGCCAGCGGGGAACCGGGACTAACGCTGGATACGCAGTATTTT
D gene: TRBD2
clone size: many
CDR3 length: 15
V gene: TRBV6-1
J gene: TRBJ2-3

CDR3 protein: CASSQDRAAGNTEAFF
CDR3 DNA: TGCGCCAGCAGCCAAGACAGAGCCGCGGGGAACACTGAAGCTTTCTTT
D gene: NA
clone size: few
CDR3 length: 16
V gene: TRBV4-1
J gene: TRBJ1-1

CDR3 protein: CASSFWAQAGGLNEQFF
CDR3 DNA: TGCGCCAGCAGCTTCTGGGCGCAAGCGGGGGGGCTCAATGAGCAGTTCTTC
D gene: TRBD2
clone size: NA
CDR3 length: 17
V gene: TRBV5-1
J gene: TRBJ2-1

CDR3 protein: CAISERLAGGGSTDTQYF
CDR3 DNA: TGTGCCATCAGTGAGAGGTTGGCAGGGGGGGGAAGCACAGATACGCAGTATTTT
D gene: NA
clone size: many
CDR3 length: 18
V gene: TRBV10-3
J gene: TRBJ2-3

CDR3 protein: CASSVRGMGPQETQYF
CDR3 DNA: TGTGCCAGCAGCGTAAGGGGAATGGGGCCCCAAGAGACCCAGTACTTC
D gene: NA
clone size: many
CDR3 length: 16
V gene: TRBV9
J gene: TRBJ2-5

CDR3 protein: CASSRDRTYYGYTF
CDR3 DNA: TGTGCCAGCAGCCGGGACAGAACGTATTATGGCTACACCTTC
D gene: TRBD1
clone size: NA
CDR3 length: 14
V gene: TRBV14
J gene: TRBJ1-2

CDR3 protein: CATATGGQPQHF
CDR3 DNA: TGTGCCACCGCCACAGGGGGCCAGCCCCAGCATTTT
D gene: TRBD1
clone size: few
CDR3 length: 12
V gene: TRBV6-1
J gene: TRBJ1-5

CDR3 protein: CSARDIEQGGSYEQYF
CDR3 DNA: TGCAGTGCTAGAGATATCGAACAGGGAGGCTCCTACGAGCAGTACTTC
D gene: NA
clone size: many
CDR3 length: 16
V gene: TRBV20-1
J gene: TRBJ2-7

CDR3 protein: CASTPGGVANEKLFF
CDR3 DNA: TGCGCCAGCACCCCGGGTGGGGTGGCTAATGAAAAACTGTTTTTT
D gene: NA
clone size: many
CDR3 length: 15
V gene: TRBV5-1
J gene: TRBJ1-4

CDR3 protein: CASSYDRNTEAFF
CDR3 DNA: TGTGCCAGCAGCTACGACAGGAACACTGAAGCTTTCTTT
D gene: NA
clone size: many
CDR3 length: 13
V gene: TRBV5-1
J gene: TRBJ1-1

CDR3 protein: CASSSRSRTSGGSLQETQYF
CDR3 DNA: TGTGCCAGCAGCTCCAGATCCCGTACTAGCGGGGGGAGTCTTCAAGAGACCCAGTACTTC
D gene: TRBD2
clone size: many
CDR3 length: 20
V gene: TRBV7-3
J gene: TRBJ2-5

CDR3 protein: CASSPPQAGLAGGLLDNVQFF
CDR3 DNA: TGTGCTAGCAGTCCACCCCAGGCGGGACTAGCGGGGGGGCTCCTAGACAATGTGCAGTTCTTC
D gene: TRBD2
clone size: once
CDR3 length: 21
V gene: TRBV12-3/TRBV12-4
J gene: TRBJ2-1

CDR3 protein: CSASSSDQPQHF
CDR3 DNA: TGCAGTGCTAGCAGCTCCGATCAGCCCCAGCATTTT
D gene: NA
clone size: many
CDR3 length: 12
V gene: TRBV20-1
J gene: TRBJ1-5

CDR3 protein: CASSYQEGHGYTF
CDR3 DNA: TGTGCCAGCAGTTATCAAGAGGGGCACGGCTACACCTTC
D gene: NA
clone size: many
CDR3 length: 13
V gene: TRBV6-9
J gene: TRBJ1-2

CDR3 protein: CVSHRGISTEAFF
CDR3 DNA: TGTGTCAGTCACAGGGGGATAAGCACTGAAGCTTTCTTT
D gene: TRBD1
clone size: many
CDR3 length: 13
V gene: TRBV12-3/TRBV12-4
J gene: TRBJ1-1

CDR3 protein: CSARRLQGIKTQYF
CDR3 DNA: TGCAGTGCTAGAAGGCTCCAGGGGATAAAGACCCAGTACTTC
D gene: NA
clone size: many
CDR3 length: 14
V gene: TRBV20-1
J gene: TRBJ2-5

CDR3 protein: CASSQDLGRRETQYF
CDR3 DNA: TGTGCCAGCAGCCAAGATCTGGGGCGGAGGGAGACCCAGTACTTC
D gene: NA
clone size: many
CDR3 length: 15
V gene: TRBV3-1
J gene: TRBJ2-5

CDR3 protein: CASSLEQGYTGELFF
CDR3 DNA: TGTGCCAGCAGCTTAGAACAGGGGTACACCGGGGAGCTGTTTTTT
D gene: TRBD1
clone size: many
CDR3 length: 15
V gene: TRBV7-9
J gene: TRBJ2-2

CDR3 protein: CSARSSGAEETQYF
CDR3 DNA: TGCAGTGCTAGATCTAGCGGAGCCGAAGAGACCCAGTACTTC
D gene: TRBD2
clone size: many
CDR3 length: 14
V gene: TRBV20-1
J gene: TRBJ2-5

CDR3 protein: CSVGHTEAFF
CDR3 DNA: TGCAGCGTTGGGCACACTGAAGCTTTCTTT
D gene: NA
clone size: NA
CDR3 length: 10
V gene: TRBV29-1
J gene: TRBJ1-1

CDR3 protein: CSASTGEGSPLHF
CDR3 DNA: TGCAGTGCCTCTACAGGGGAGGGTTCACCCCTCCACTTT
D gene: TRBD1
clone size: many
CDR3 length: 13
V gene: TRBV20-1
J gene: TRBJ1-6

CDR3 protein: CASSNGQLETQYF
CDR3 DNA: TGTGCCAGCTCAAACGGGCAGTTAGAGACCCAGTACTTC
D gene: NA
clone size: many
CDR3 length: 13
V gene: TRBV18
J gene: TRBJ2-5

CDR3 protein: CASSPYTSVQDTRYF
CDR3 DNA: TGTGCCAGCTCACCTTATACAAGCGTGCAAGATACGCGGTATTTT
D gene: NA
clone size: NA
CDR3 length: 15
V gene: TRBV18
J gene: TRBJ2-3

CDR3 protein: CASSWTSGGYQETQYF
CDR3 DNA: TGTGCCAGCAGCTGGACTAGCGGGGGTTACCAAGAGACCCAGTACTTC
D gene: TRBD2
clone size: many
CDR3 length: 16
V gene: TRBV5-8
J gene: TRBJ2-5

CDR3 protein: CSARDRVPEAFF
CDR3 DNA: TGCAGTGCTAGAGACAGGGTCCCTGAAGCTTTCTTT
D gene: NA
clone size: many
CDR3 length: 12
V gene: TRBV20-1
J gene: TRBJ1-1

CDR3 protein: CASSGPGMNTEAFF
CDR3 DNA: TGTGCCAGCAGCGGACCCGGGATGAACACTGAAGCTTTCTTT
D gene: NA
clone size: few
CDR3 length: 14
V gene: TRBV14
J gene: TRBJ1-1

CDR3 protein: CSATRGMDTEAFF
CDR3 DNA: TGCAGTGCTACCCGCGGGATGGACACTGAAGCTTTCTTT
D gene: NA
clone size: many
CDR3 length: 13
V gene: TRBV20-1
J gene: TRBJ1-1

CDR3 protein: CASSVGGSMANYGYTF
CDR3 DNA: TGTGCCAGCAGCGTAGGAGGGTCGATGGCTAACTATGGCTACACCTTC
D gene: NA
clone size: many
CDR3 length: 16
V gene: TRBV9
J gene: TRBJ1-2

CDR3 protein: CASSSHQTGSPYEQYF
CDR3 DNA: TGTGCCAGCAGCTCCCACCAGACAGGGAGTCCCTACGAGCAGTACTTC
D gene: TRBD1
clone size: many
CDR3 length: 16
V gene: TRBV7-2
J gene: TRBJ2-7

CDR3 protein: CASSELGKYSPLHF
CDR3 DNA: TGTGCCAGCAGTGAATTGGGAAAATATTCACCCCTCCACTTT
D gene: NA
clone size: NA
CDR3 length: 14
V gene: TRBV6-2/TRBV6-3
J gene: TRBJ1-6

CDR3 protein: CASSRKTENYGYTF
CDR3 DNA: TGTGCCAGCAGCCGAAAGACAGAAAACTATGGCTACACCTTC
D gene: NA
clone size: many
CDR3 length: 14
V gene: TRBV5-8
J gene: TRBJ1-2

CDR3 protein: CASSRRDRGNQPQHF
CDR3 DNA: TGTGCCAGCAGTCGCCGGGACAGGGGCAATCAGCCCCAGCATTTT
D gene: TRBD1
clone size: many
CDR3 length: 15
V gene: TRBV6-2/TRBV6-3
J gene: TRBJ1-5

CDR3 protein: CASSFPGPNYGYTF
CDR3 DNA: TGTGCCAGCAGCTTTCCGGGACCTAACTATGGCTACACCTTC
D gene: NA
clone size: many
CDR3 length: 14
V gene: TRBV7-9
J gene: TRBJ1-2

CDR3 protein: CASSPETGGYAGELFF
CDR3 DNA: TGTGCCAGCAGTCCCGAGACAGGGGGCTATGCCGGGGAGCTGTTTTTT
D gene: TRBD1
clone size: many
CDR3 length: 16
V gene: TRBV6-2/TRBV6-3
J gene: TRBJ2-2

CDR3 protein: CSARDTVGEKLFF
CDR3 DNA: TGCAGTGCTAGAGATACCGTCGGAGAAAAACTGTTTTTT
D gene: NA
clone size: many
CDR3 length: 13
V gene: TRBV20-1
J gene: TRBJ1-4

CDR3 protein: CASSLGLAGDRFGNEQFF
CDR3 DNA: TGTGCCAGCAGTCTGGGACTAGCGGGAGACCGCTTTGGAAATGAGCAGTTCTTC
D gene: TRBD2
clone size: few
CDR3 length: 18
V gene: TRBV7-9
J gene: TRBJ2-1

CDR3 protein: CASSYGHGGYTF
CDR3 DNA: TGTGCCAGCAGCTACGGACATGGTGGCTACACCTTC
D gene: NA
clone size: many
CDR3 length: 12
V gene: TRBV3-1
J gene: TRBJ1-2

CDR3 protein: CASSLEARDPYGYTF
CDR3 DNA: TGCGCCAGCAGCTTGGAGGCCAGGGACCCCTATGGCTACACCTTC
D gene: NA
clone size: many
CDR3 length: 15
V gene: TRBV5-1
J gene: TRBJ1-2

CDR3 protein: CSALGQGSALGGYTF
CDR3 DNA: TGCAGTGCTCTTGGACAGGGATCTGCTCTTGGCGGCTACACCTTC
D gene: TRBD1
clone size: many
CDR3 length: 15
V gene: TRBV20-1
J gene: TRBJ1-2

CDR3 protein: CASGFGPNTEAFF
CDR3 DNA: TGTGCTAGTGGTTTTGGACCGAACACTGAAGCTTTCTTT
D gene: NA
clone size: many
CDR3 length: 13
V gene: TRBV12-5
J gene: TRBJ1-1